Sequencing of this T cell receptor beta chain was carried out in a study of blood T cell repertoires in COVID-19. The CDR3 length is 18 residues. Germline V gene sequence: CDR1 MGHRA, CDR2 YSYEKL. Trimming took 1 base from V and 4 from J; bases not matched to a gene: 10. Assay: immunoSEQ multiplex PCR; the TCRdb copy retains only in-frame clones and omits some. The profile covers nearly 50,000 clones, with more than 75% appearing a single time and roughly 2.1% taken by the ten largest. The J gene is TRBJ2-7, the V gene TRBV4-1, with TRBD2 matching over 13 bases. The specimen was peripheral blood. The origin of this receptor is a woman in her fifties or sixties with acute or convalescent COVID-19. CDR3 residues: CASSQVLGLAGHSYEQYF. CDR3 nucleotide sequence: TGCGCCAGCAGCCAAGTTTTGGGACTAGCGGGACACTCATACGAGCAGTACTTC.